The TCR beta chain described here comes from a study of T cells in localized non-small cell lung cancer. The CDR3 runs to 16 residues. Trimming took off 0 bases at V and 0 bases at J, with 9 bases between the two ends. CDR1 is MNHNY, CDR2 SVGAGI, per germline (reference sequence). Study-wide findings and caveats: Of the tissues analyzed, uninvolved adjacent lung showed maximal T cell clonality, greater than tumor. For the top 100 tumor clones, a median about 50 also appeared in adjacent lung. Analysis by sequencing included only one tumor region, so heterogeneity remains possible. Greater T cell density in blood accompanied longer overall survival.

This table comes from immunoSEQ multiplex PCR, and its TCRdb copy is limited to in-frame clones, with some not included. This table has about 92,000 clones, around 90% appearing once. Regarding this clone: Its matching antigen is unknown.

The chain employs TRBV6-6 and TRBJ1-5; no clear D gene. This TCR was sampled from a woman aged 40-75 years with stage II squamous cell lung carcinoma. Sequenced material: PBMCs, taken before any cancer treatment. The CDR3 is CASSYSGSYSNQPQHF. The CDR3 DNA is TGTGCCAGCAGTTACTCCGGGTCGTATAGCAATCAGCCCCAGCATTTT.